What follows describes a single T cell receptor (beta chain). Using its own MiXCR run on the 5' RACE reads, TCRdb lists one record per CDR3 protein. The repertoire includes some 550,000 distinct CDR3 sequences, 15% to 20% of them detected once, and approximately 14% sits in the top ten. The CDR3 has 14 amino acids. V lost 1 base and J lost 6, with 13 bases in between. CDR1 and CDR2 from the germline V gene are DFQATT and SNEGSKA (reference sequence). These data are taken from a study of T cells after yellow fever vaccination. Study details: It was SMART-Seq v4 Ultra Low Input that prepared the fractions with low cell numbers.

This receptor was obtained from a man under 40 who received the YFV17D yellow fever vaccine. Sequencing used PBMCs, obtained 15 days after the yellow fever booster vaccination. This rearrangement joins TRBV20-1 to TRBJ2-1; unclear D gene. The CDR3 sequence is CSARALAAPNEQFF. Written as DNA, the CDR3 is TGCAGTGCTAGAGCTCTCGCAGCCCCCAATGAGCAGTTCTTC.